This TCR beta chain was identified during a study of somatic mutations in cytotoxic T cells in rheumatoid arthritis. Study in general: A roughly 32 ml EDTA sample of patient blood was drawn right after diagnosis, before any treatment. Notes on the study in general: Compared with age-matched healthy controls, rheumatoid arthritis patients did not differ significantly in CD8+ T-cell clonality.

The germline CDR1 and CDR2 sequences are MNHNS and SASEGT. V gave up 0 bases and J gave up 4 bases; unmatched junction bases: 0. The CDR3 covers 15 residues. Comment on this clone: Antigen: not known.

Here immunoSEQ multiplex PCR was the method, and the copy in TCRdb shows in-frame clones only, minus some. The sample records thousands of clones, 60% to 80% being singletons. Positive magnetic bead selection separated CD4+ and CD8+ cells, and flow cytometry confirmed purity. This chain uses TRBV6-1 with TRBJ2-1, with 10 bases matching TRBD2. The input for sequencing was CD8+ T cells sorted from blood, taken at a follow-up visit. The source is a woman in her 70s with rheumatoid arthritis. The CDR3 is CASSEAAGGYNEQFF. The CDR3 nucleotides read TGTGCCAGCAGTGAAGCAGCGGGGGGGTACAATGAGCAGTTCTTC.